The 25 T cell receptor beta chains given below trace back to one sample, sequenced in a study of T cell repertoires in cytomegalovirus infection. Their cognate antigens are unknown. Using its own MiXCR run on the reads, TCRdb lists one record per CDR3 protein. The data contain 360,000 or so distinct CDR3 sequences, approximately 30% of them singletons. The material was cultured PBMCs, obtained from culture after CMV antigen stimulation. The receptors come from a human donor in good health (CMV status not recorded). Some clones in this sample may be carry-over from other donors' samples.

This chain links TRBV5-1 with TRBJ1-5, with unresolved D. V shed 5 bases and J shed 4 bases, with 13 bases lying between them. Germline V gene data show CDR1 as SGHRS and CDR2 as YFSETQ. This CDR3 is 14 amino acids long. CDR3 sequence reads: CASSLGKPNQPQHF. CDR3 nucleotides: TGCGCCAGCAGTCTCGGCAAGCCGAATCAGCCCCAGCATTTT.

The chain has TRBV5-1 and TRBJ2-7; 7 nucleotides align to TRBD1. This CDR3 comprises 15 residues. V was pared by 0 bases and J by 3 bases, with 6 bases of the junction left unmatched. CDR1 is SGHRS and CDR2 is YFSETQ in the germline V gene. For the CDR3, the DNA is TGCGCCAGCAGCTTGGGTCTCGGGACAGTCTACGAGCAGTACTTC. It specifies CASSLGLGTVYEQYF.

V is TRBV6-2 or TRBV6-3 and J is TRBJ1-5; D gene ambiguous. Looked up from germline, CDR1 is MNHEY and CDR2 is SVGEGT. Trimming cost V 6 bases and J 5 bases, with 14 bases left between them. The CDR3 extends over 14 amino acids. The CDR3, as DNA: TGTGCCAGCAGAATACCGGGGAGTGATCAGCCCCAGCATTTT. Encoded protein: CASRIPGSDQPQHF.

The chain employs TRBV9 and TRBJ2-7, with D perhaps TRBD1 or TRBD2 (5 bases each). The CDR3 is 15 residues long. From germline, CDR1 is SGDLS and CDR2 YYNGEE. V shed 0 bases and J shed 0 bases, with 10 bases lying between them. The CDR3 loop reads CASSVGGDRSYEQYF. As DNA, the CDR3 is TGTGCCAGCAGCGTAGGTGGGGACCGCTCCTACGAGCAGTACTTC. The full variable domain, in which reference TRBV9 and TRBJ2-7 provide the parts outside the CDR3, is DSGVTQTPKHLITATGQRVTLRCSPRSGDLSVYWYQQSLDQGLQFLIQYYNGEERAKGNILERFSAQQFPDLHSELNLSSLELGDSALYFCASSVGGDRSYEQYFGPGTRLTVT.

This clonotype was seen more than once but under ten times. The chain links TRBV5-6 to TRBJ1-1; possibly TRBD1 for D (5 bases). Germline V gene sequence: CDR1 SGHDT, CDR2 YYEEEE. With 3 bases removed from V and 1 base from J, the gap between germline ends came to 13 bases. CDR3 length equals 15 residues. Here the CDR3 reads CASSSPGRPNTEAFF. Here the CDR3 DNA reads TGTGCCAGCAGCTCACCGGGGCGGCCGAACACTGAAGCTTTCTTT.

The CDR3 coding sequence is TGTGCCAGCACCTTAGGGGATACGCAGTATTTT. It codes for CASTLGDTQYF. This chain connects TRBV12-3 or TRBV12-4 to TRBJ2-3; no firm D call. V lost 7 bases and J lost 6, with 8 bases in between. The CDR3 sequence is 11 residues long.

This clonotype was picked up many times. The J gene is TRBJ2-5, the V gene TRBV3-1, with D maybe TRBD2 (6 bases). Trimming stripped 6 bases from V and 4 bases from J, with 12 bases between. The CDR3 contains 13 residues. Per germline, CDR1 LGHDT and CDR2 YNNKEL (reference sequence). The CDR3 spells CASSPSGGETQYF. The CDR3 DNA follows: TGTGCCAGCAGTCCCTCCGGGGGAGAGACCCAGTACTTC.

V is TRBV6-2 or TRBV6-3 and J is TRBJ2-7; no definite D call. This CDR3 is 17 amino acids long. The germline gives CDR1 MNHEY, CDR2 SVGEGT. The V end lost 0 bases, the J end lost 1 base, and 16 bases lay between the germline ends. CDR3 coding DNA: TGTGCCAGCAGTTACTCGATTCCGGGCCCCTCGTCCTACGAGCAGTACTTC. Its protein product is CASSYSIPGPSSYEQYF.

This clonotype has a count of ten or more. This rearrangement joins TRBV12-3 or TRBV12-4 to TRBJ2-1, with D perhaps matching TRBD2 (5 bases). The CDR3 consists of 13 residues. Trimming cost V 5 bases and J 4 bases, with 9 bases left between them. The CDR3 DNA reads TGTGCCAGCAGTGGACTCGAATACAATGAGCAGTTCTTC. Translated: CASSGLEYNEQFF.

This chain connects TRBV7-6 to TRBJ1-2; 10 nucleotides agree with TRBD1. The length of the CDR3 is 13 residues. Looked up from germline, CDR1 is SGHVS and CDR2 is FNYEAQ. With V trimmed by 8 bases and J by 7 bases, 7 bases remained unmatched. The CDR3 DNA follows: TGTGCCAGCCGGACAGGGGGGAGGAGTGGCTACACCTTC. Encoded protein: CASRTGGRSGYTF. The full variable domain, rest sourced from reference TRBV7-6 and TRBJ1-2, is GAGVSQSPRYKVTKRGQDVALRCDPISGHVSLYWYRQALGQGPEFLTYFNYEAQQDKSGLPNDRFSAERPEGSISTLTIQRTEQRDSAMYRCASRTGGRSGYTFGSGTRLTVV.

The rearrangement links TRBV28 to TRBJ2-2; a weak D match, TRBD1 (5 bases). V shed 8 bases and J shed 3 bases, with 16 bases lying between them. The CDR3 is 15 residues long. CDR1 is MDHEN and CDR2 is SYDVKM in the germline V gene. CDR3 region: CASYPDSRHTGELFF. CDR3 coding DNA: TGTGCCAGCTATCCCGACAGCAGGCACACCGGGGAGCTGTTTTTT.

This clonotype was picked up a small number of times. The CDR3 region has the DNA TGTGCCAGCAGCTTAGATCACGGGAGTTTTGAGCAGTTCTTC. Translating gives CASSLDHGSFEQFF. V and J are TRBV7-9 and TRBJ2-1; a weak D match, TRBD2 (6 bases). V was shortened by 1 base and J by 9 bases, with 13 bases between the two germline ends. Germline V lookup: CDR1 SEHNR, CDR2 FQNEAQ (reference sequence). CDR3 size: 14 residues.

Regarding this clonotype: One junction end does not reproduce the germline sequence, and a read error may be involved. J is TRBJ1-1 and V is TRBV7-4, with D unclear. The CDR3 sequence is 15 residues long. The germline V gene has CDR1 SGHVT and CDR2 SQSDAQ. Written as DNA, the CDR3 is TGTGCCAGCAGCGAAGGATCCACGGCGAACACTGAAGTTTTCTTT. Translating it yields CASSEGSTANTEVFF. Full variable domain (remainder filled in from reference TRBV7-4 and TRBJ1-1): GAGVSQSPRYKVAKRGRDVALRCDSISGHVTLYWYRQTLGQGSEVLTYSQSDAQRDKSGRPSGRFSAERPERSVSTLKIQRTEQGDSAVYLCASSEGSTANTEVFFGQGTRLTVV.

The CDR3 spells CASTRLAGNYEQYF. The CDR3, as DNA: TGTGCCAGCACCAGACTAGCGGGAAACTACGAGCAGTACTTC. The gene calls are TRBV27 and TRBJ2-7; 11 bases line up with TRBD2. This CDR3 has 14 amino acids. J lost 3 bases, V lost 7 bases, and 5 bases had no gene match. Germline CDR1 is MNHEY and CDR2 is SMNVEV (reference sequence).

This chain joins TRBV2 and TRBJ2-2; 8 bases map to TRBD1. The junction had 7 bases not matched to a gene; V was cut back by 0 bases and J by 4 bases. Germline CDR1 reads SNHLY; CDR2 reads FYNNEI. This CDR3 is built from 17 residues. The CDR3 sequence is CASSEALGQGSTGELFF. The DNA for the CDR3 is TGTGCCAGCAGTGAAGCCCTTGGACAGGGTAGCACCGGGGAGCTGTTTTTT.

Comment on this clonotype: This may arise from a read error, as a much more abundant clone is one base away. The chain uses TRBV5-4 and TRBJ1-4; TRBD1 agrees at 7 bases. The germline V gene has CDR1 SGHNT and CDR2 YYREEE (reference sequence). V was clipped by 4 bases and J by 5 bases; unmatched bases: 5. The CDR3 sequence is 14 residues long. CDR3 nucleotide sequence: TGTGCCAGCAGCCCGGGACAGCAAAATGAAAAACTGTTTTTT. Residues: CASSPGQQNEKLFF.

The chain uses TRBV30 and TRBJ2-7, with D possibly being TRBD2 (5 bases). CDR1 GTSNPN and CDR2 SVGIG come from the germline V gene (reference sequence). The CDR3 is made up of 13 amino acids. V was cut by 5 bases and J by 2 bases, with 13 bases left in between. The CDR3: CAWCDTGTYEQYF. Written as DNA, the CDR3 is TGTGCCTGGTGTGACACCGGGACCTACGAGCAGTACTTC.

The chain is built from TRBV6-2 or TRBV6-3 and TRBJ2-7, with 10 positions matching TRBD1. V lost 10 bases and J lost 4; bases outside the gene matches: 10. The CDR3 has 14 residues. Germline CDR1 reads MNHEY; CDR2 reads SVGEGT. Here the CDR3 reads CATGGTGVMYEQYF. In nucleotides, the CDR3 is TGTGCCACCGGCGGGACAGGGGTAATGTACGAGCAGTACTTC.

The chain recombines TRBV4-1 with TRBJ1-2, with D perhaps TRBD1 (5 bases). Per germline, CDR1 MGHRA and CDR2 YSYEKL. Trimming took 1 base from V and 2 from J, leaving 11 bases between them. The CDR3 length is 15 residues. The CDR3 nucleotides read TGCGCCAGCAGCCAAGTATTTCGACAGAACTATGGCTACACCTTC. The encoded protein is CASSQVFRQNYGYTF.

This chain joins TRBV6-2 or TRBV6-3 and TRBJ2-4, with 7 bases identical to TRBD1. V shed 7 bases, J shed 5 bases, and the junction held 5 bases outside the gene matches. The CDR3 runs to 13 residues. In germline, CDR1 is MNHEY, CDR2 SVGEGT. CDR3 sequence reads: CASMYGTENIQYF. The CDR3 region has the DNA TGTGCCAGCATGTACGGGACAGAAAACATTCAGTACTTC.

This clonotype has more than one count but fewer than ten. The CDR3 loop reads CASSLEPTDTQYF. CDR3 nucleotide sequence: TGTGCCAGCAGCTTAGAACCCACAGATACGCAGTATTTT. V gene TRBV7-2 combines with J gene TRBJ2-3; D unresolved. Germline V gene data show CDR1 as SGHTA and CDR2 as FQGNSA. V gave up 1 base and J gave up 2 bases, with 4 bases separating them. There are 13 residues in the CDR3.

The chain uses TRBV28 and TRBJ2-3; D is perhaps TRBD1 (6 bases). Looked up from germline, CDR1 is MDHEN and CDR2 is SYDVKM. The CDR3 covers 14 residues. V was shortened by 3 bases and J by 4 bases, with 11 bases between the two germline ends. CDR3: CASSLGDTADTQYF. The CDR3 DNA reads TGTGCCAGCAGTTTGGGGGACACTGCAGATACGCAGTATTTT. Variable domain in full (rest from reference TRBV28 and TRBJ2-3): DVKVTQSSRYLVKRTGEKVFLECVQDMDHENMFWYRQDPGLGLRLIYFSYDVKMKEKGDIPEGYSVSREKKERFSLILESASTNQTSMYLCASSLGDTADTQYFGPGTRLTVL.

This clonotype occurred a few times. V is TRBV6-2 or TRBV6-3 and J is TRBJ2-2; D unresolved. The CDR3 spans 12 residues. Germline CDR1 MNHEY, CDR2 SVGEGT. V was cut by 5 bases and J by 8 bases, with 9 bases left in between. CDR3 in amino acids: CASSPPFGELFF. The CDR3 coding sequence is TGTGCCAGCAGTCCGCCTTTTGGGGAGCTGTTTTTT.

This clonotype showed up just a few times. The chain carries TRBV7-2 and TRBJ1-5, with D unresolved. Trimming took 1 base from V and 0 from J, leaving 13 bases between them. The CDR3 loop spans 17 amino acids. Germline CDR1 is SGHTA and CDR2 is FQGNSA. The chain's CDR3 is CASSLGVWEISNQPQHF. In DNA, the CDR3 is TGTGCCAGCAGCTTAGGAGTCTGGGAGATTAGCAATCAGCCCCAGCATTTT. The complete variable domain, with remaining parts taken from reference TRBV7-2 and TRBJ1-5, reads GAGVSQSPSNKVTEKGKDVELRCDPISGHTALYWYRQSLGQGLEFLIYFQGNSAPDKSGLPSDRFSAERTGGSVSTLTIQRTQQEDSAVYLCASSLGVWEISNQPQHFGDGTRLSIL.

V is TRBV7-2 and J is TRBJ2-3; perhaps TRBD1 as D (5 bases). V was pared by 5 bases and J by 5 bases, with 11 bases between. The CDR3 runs 13 residues. Per the germline V gene, CDR1 is SGHTA and CDR2 is FQGNSA. CDR3 sequence: CASSAEGVDTQYF. As DNA, the CDR3 is TGTGCCAGCAGCGCAGAAGGGGTAGATACGCAGTATTTT.